This T cell receptor beta chain was recorded in a study of shared clonotypes between healthy human individuals. Researchers divided each subset's genomic DNA evenly across several immunoSEQ plates. Assay used: immunoSEQ multiplex PCR; TCRdb lists only in-frame clones, some missing. The sample holds approximately 2.5 million clones, roughly 93% seen once. CDR3 length equals 15 residues. Germline V gene sequence: CDR1 SGHNT, CDR2 YYREEE (reference sequence). Unmatched junction bases numbered 1, after V lost 2 bases and J lost 0 bases. The sequencing sample was made of naive CD4+ T cells from PBMCs. Indicated subset: CD45RA+ positively selected. The TCR comes from a man aged 18 to 30 in good health. Some clones in this sample may be carry-over from other donors' samples. The genes are TRBV5-4 and TRBJ2-3, with 9 nucleotides matching TRBD1. The CDR3 DNA is TGTGCCAGCAGCTTACAGGGGGCCAGCACAGATACGCAGTATTTT. It is translated as CASSLQGASTDTQYF.